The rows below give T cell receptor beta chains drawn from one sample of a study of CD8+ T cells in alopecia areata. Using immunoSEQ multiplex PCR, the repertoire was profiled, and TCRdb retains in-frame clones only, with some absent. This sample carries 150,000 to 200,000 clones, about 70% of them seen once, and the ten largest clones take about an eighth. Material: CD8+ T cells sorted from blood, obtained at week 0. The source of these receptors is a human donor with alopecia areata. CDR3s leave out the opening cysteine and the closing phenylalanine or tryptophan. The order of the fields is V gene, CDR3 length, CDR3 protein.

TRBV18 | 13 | ASSRLRRQATKAF
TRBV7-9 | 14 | ASSPDRAVSNQPQH
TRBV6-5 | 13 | ASSYLTSGTDTQY
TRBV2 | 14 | AMQAYRTGMNTEAF
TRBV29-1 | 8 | SGLQDEQF
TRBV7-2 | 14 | ASSLDGTGLKTEAF
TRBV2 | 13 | ASMLGTASYNEQF
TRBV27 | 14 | ASSTTRDSGANVLT
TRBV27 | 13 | ASSLTGTGSYEQY
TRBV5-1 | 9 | ASRRDRAQY
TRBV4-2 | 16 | ASSQVAETSSTGNEQF
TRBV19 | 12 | ASSIVRGRQPQH
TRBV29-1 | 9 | SALGTGELF
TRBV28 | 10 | ASSFLRETQY
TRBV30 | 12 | AWATGGFGTEAF
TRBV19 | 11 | ASSMAGTEKLF
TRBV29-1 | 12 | SGLGTDSYNEQF
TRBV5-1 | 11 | ASSLDSNQPQH
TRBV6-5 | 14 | ASSLAGTGTTDTQY
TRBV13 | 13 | ASSFRRGEYNEQF
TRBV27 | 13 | ASSFGGIGANVLT
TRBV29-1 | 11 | SVVGGAYNEQF
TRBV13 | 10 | ASSTFGTEAF
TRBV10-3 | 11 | AISDWTPTEQY
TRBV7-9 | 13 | ASSLIARIQETQY
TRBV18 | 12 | ASSPRDSQETQY
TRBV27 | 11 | ASSGMDYNEQF
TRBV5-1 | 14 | ASSLGGTGNVYGYT
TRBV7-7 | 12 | ASSLEFGTYEQY
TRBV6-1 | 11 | ASSEGGRSGYT
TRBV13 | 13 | ASSSRGQGINEQF
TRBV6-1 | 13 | ASSGSGRPDNEQF
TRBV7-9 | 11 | ASILTGRETQY
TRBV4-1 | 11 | ASSPGANSPLH
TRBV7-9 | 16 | ASSLLGALSSLYNEQF
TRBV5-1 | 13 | ASSLDSVYQETQY
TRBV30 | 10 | AWSGFGSEAF
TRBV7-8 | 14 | ASSPVEGWGNQPQH
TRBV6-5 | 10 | ASAGGYYGYT
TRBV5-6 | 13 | ASSLEGQINQPQH
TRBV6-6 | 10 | ASSYGVNEQF
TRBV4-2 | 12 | ASSQEQGNYGYT
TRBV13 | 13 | ASSKTSGSTDTQY
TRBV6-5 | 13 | ASSYSGTGRYEQY
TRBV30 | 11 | AWNAGTGNEQY
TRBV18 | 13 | ASSGQASNTGELF
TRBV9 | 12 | ASSLLRQSYGYT
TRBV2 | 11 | ASLGGYTGELF
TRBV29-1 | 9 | SVGVNTEAF
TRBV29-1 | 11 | SVVSGTNEKLF
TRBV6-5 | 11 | ASSLWGNTEAF
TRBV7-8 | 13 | ASSLSTSGVYEQY
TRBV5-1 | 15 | ASSLHRLAGDQETQY